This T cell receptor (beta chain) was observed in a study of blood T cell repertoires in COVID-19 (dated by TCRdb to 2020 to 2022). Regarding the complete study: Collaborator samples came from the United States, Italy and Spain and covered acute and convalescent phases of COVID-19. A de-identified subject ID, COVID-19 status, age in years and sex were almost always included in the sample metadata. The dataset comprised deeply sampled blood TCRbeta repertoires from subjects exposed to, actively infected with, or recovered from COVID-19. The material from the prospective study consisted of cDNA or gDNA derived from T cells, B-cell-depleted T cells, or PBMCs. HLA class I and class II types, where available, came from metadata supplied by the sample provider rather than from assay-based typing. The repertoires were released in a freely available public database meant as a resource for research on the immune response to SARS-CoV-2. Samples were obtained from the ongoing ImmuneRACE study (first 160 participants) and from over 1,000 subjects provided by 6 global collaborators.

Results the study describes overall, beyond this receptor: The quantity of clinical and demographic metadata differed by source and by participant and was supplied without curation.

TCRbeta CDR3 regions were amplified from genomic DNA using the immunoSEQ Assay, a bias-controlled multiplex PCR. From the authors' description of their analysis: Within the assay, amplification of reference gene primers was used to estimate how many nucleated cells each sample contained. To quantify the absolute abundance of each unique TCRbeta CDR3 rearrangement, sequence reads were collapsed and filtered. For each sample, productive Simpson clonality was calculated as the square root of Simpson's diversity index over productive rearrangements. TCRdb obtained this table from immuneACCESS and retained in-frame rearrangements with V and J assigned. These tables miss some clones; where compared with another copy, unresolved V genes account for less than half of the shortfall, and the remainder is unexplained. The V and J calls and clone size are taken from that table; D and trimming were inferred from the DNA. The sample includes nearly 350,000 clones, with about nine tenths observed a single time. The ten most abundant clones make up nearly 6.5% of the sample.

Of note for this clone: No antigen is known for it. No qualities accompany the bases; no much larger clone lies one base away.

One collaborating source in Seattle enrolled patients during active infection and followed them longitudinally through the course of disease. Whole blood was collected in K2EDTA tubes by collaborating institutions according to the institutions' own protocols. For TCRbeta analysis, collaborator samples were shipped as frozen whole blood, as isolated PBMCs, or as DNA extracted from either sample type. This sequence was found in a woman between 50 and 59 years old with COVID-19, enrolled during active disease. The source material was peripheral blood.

The sequenced DNA: TGTGCTAGTGGTTTCATCAAAGCAGGAGCGGGACGTTTCGACACCTACGAGCAGTACTTC. Translated, it reads CASGFIKAGAGRFDTYEQYF. The sequence is built from TRBV12-5 and TRBJ2-7, and 7 bases in between align with TRBD2. Trimming removed 3 bases from V and 2 bases from J; the gene matches leave 22 bases unexplained. CDR1 LGHNT and CDR2 FRNRAP were looked up in the germline V gene. Reading from cysteine to phenylalanine, the CDR3 counts 20 amino acids. Of all the DNA, just the CDR3 is kept, 60 bases in frame from base 1.